This T cell receptor beta chain was profiled in a study of human T cells and chemical hapten exposure. General study points: No shift was seen in TCRs above 1 in 1000 frequency with DPC sensitization.

This clonotype was picked up many times. The antigen is not known. The library tagged each cDNA molecule with unique molecular identifiers. In the study's own analysis: A typical sample had 75,000 to 100,000 TCRs, with about 20,000 to 750,000 overall. A single record per CDR3 protein comes from TCRdb applying MiXCR to the 5' RACE reads. Clone size and V and J calls follow TCRdb, not the original study. The sample lists some 150,000 distinct CDR3 sequences, over 3.5% occurring once. CDR1 is LGHDT, CDR2 YNNKEL, per germline (reference sequence). The V end was cut by 4 bases, the J end by 0 bases, with 10 bases between. There are 15 residues in the CDR3. Blood, whole and unfractionated, served as the source for total RNA extraction.

The genes are TRBV3-1 and TRBJ2-1; a possible D gene is TRBD2 (6 bases). This TCR derives from a female donor in good health. This CDR3 is CASSLEGSSYNEQFF. As DNA, the CDR3 is TGTGCCAGCAGCCTGGAGGGCAGCTCCTACAATGAGCAGTTCTTC.